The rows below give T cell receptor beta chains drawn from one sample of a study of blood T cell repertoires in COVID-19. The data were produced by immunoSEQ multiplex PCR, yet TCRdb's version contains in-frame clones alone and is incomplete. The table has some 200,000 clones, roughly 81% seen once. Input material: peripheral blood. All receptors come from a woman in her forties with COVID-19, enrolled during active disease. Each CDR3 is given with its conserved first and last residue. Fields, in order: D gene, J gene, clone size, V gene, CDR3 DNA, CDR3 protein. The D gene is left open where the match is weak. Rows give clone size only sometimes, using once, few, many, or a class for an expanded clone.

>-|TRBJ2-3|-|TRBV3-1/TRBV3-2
TGTGCCAGCAGCCAGCTAGCGACCGGCTTGACAGATACGCAGTATTTT
CASSQLATGLTDTQYF
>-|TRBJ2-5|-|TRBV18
TGTGCCAGCTCACCACGACAGATCCAAGAGACCCAGTACTTC
CASSPRQIQETQYF
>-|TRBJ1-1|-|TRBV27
TGTGCCAGCAGCCCATCGCGTATGAACACTGAAGCTTTCTTT
CASSPSRMNTEAFF
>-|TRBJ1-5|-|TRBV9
TGTGCCAGCAGTAATAGCAATCAGCCCCAGCATTTT
CASSNSNQPQHF
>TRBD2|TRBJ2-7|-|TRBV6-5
TGTGCCAGCAGTTACGCGGGTAGCGGGAGAGCTAGCGAGCAGTACTTC
CASSYAGSGRASEQYF
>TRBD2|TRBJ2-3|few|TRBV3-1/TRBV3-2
TGTGCCAGCAGCCCAGAAAGCGGGAGGGCAGATACGCAGTATTTT
CASSPESGRADTQYF
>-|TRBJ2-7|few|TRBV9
TGTGCCAGCAGCGTAGGTCCGAGCTCCTACGAGCAGTACTTC
CASSVGPSSYEQYF
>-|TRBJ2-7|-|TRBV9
TGTGCCAGCAGCGTAGCCACAGGACCCTCCTACGAGCAGTACTTC
CASSVATGPSYEQYF
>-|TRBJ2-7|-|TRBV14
TGTGCCAGCAGCCAAGATCTTTCCTACGAGCAGTACTTC
CASSQDLSYEQYF
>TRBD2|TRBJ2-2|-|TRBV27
TGTGCCACCGGGACTAGTTATTTCGGGGAGCTGTTTTTT
CATGTSYFGELFF
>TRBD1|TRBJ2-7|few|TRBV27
TGTGCCAGCCTTAAAACTTGGACAGGGGGACCTTACGAGCAGTACTTC
CASLKTWTGGPYEQYF
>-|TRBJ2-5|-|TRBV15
TGTGCCACCAGCAGGGCCCAGTACCAAGAGACCCAGTACTTC
CATSRAQYQETQYF
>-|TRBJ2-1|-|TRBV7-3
TGTGCCAGCAGCCCTGCGGAGAGCTCCTACAATGAGCAGTTCTTC
CASSPAESSYNEQFF
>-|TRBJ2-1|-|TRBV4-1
TGCGCCAGCAGCCCCCTATCTGGAACACCTAGCTCCTACAATGAGCAGTTCTTC
CASSPLSGTPSSYNEQFF
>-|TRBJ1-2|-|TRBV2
TGTGCCAGCAGCGTAGAGACAGGAGGCTACACCTTC
CASSVETGGYTF
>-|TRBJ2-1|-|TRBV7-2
TGTGCCAGCAGCAAGACTCTTCGCGGCAGCTCCTACAATGAGCAGTTCTTC
CASSKTLRGSSYNEQFF
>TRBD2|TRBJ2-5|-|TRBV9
TGTGCCAGCAGCGGACCCGGGACTAGCGGGAGTGAGACCCAGTACTTC
CASSGPGTSGSETQYF
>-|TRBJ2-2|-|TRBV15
TGTGCCACCAGCAGAGATATTGTCGGGGAGCTGTTTTTT
CATSRDIVGELFF
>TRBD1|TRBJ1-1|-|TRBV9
TGTGCCAGCAGCCCCCGGGGACAGGGCTTTGAAGCTTTCTTT
CASSPRGQGFEAFF
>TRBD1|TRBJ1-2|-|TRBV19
TGTGCCAGTACCCCCCTCAGGTTGGGGACAGTAAGTCCTAACTATGGCTACACCTTC
CASTPLRLGTVSPNYGYTF
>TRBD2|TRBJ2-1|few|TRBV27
TGTGCCAGCAGGATAGCGGGACAACAGTTCTTC
CASRIAGQQFF
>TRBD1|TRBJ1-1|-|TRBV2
TGTGCCAGCAGCTTCCAGGGGGTAGCGAGCACTGAAGCTTTCTTT
CASSFQGVASTEAFF
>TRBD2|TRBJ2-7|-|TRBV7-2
TGTGCCAGCAGCTCCGAACCGGGACTAGCGTTGTACGAGCAGTACTTC
CASSSEPGLALYEQYF
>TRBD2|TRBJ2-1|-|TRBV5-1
TGCGCCAGCAGGCAGACAGGGGCCACTAGCGGGAGAATGAATGAGCAGTTCTTC
CASRQTGATSGRMNEQFF
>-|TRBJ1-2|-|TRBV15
TGTGCCACCAGGTCGTCAGGCGACCACTATGGCTACACCTTC
CATRSSGDHYGYTF
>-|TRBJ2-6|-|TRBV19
TGTGCCAGCCAAACCCGAGGGGGCTCTGGGGCCAACGTCCTGACTTTC
CASQTRGGSGANVLTF
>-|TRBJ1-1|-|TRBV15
TGTGCCACCAGCAGAGACAGGGTGGTCACTGAAGCTTTCTTT
CATSRDRVVTEAFF
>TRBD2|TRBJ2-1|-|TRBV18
TGTGCCAGCTCACCCAGGACTAGCGGCTACAATGAGCAGTTCTTC
CASSPRTSGYNEQFF
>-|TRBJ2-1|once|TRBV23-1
TGCGCCAGCTGTCAGCCCCCTCGGAATGAGCAGTTCTTC
CASCQPPRNEQFF
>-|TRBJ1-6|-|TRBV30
TGTGCCTGGAATGGTGGAGGGTGGAATAATTCACCCCTCCACTTT
CAWNGGGWNNSPLHF
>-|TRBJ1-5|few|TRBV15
TGTGCCACCAGCAGTGAACAGGTGCACCTCGAGCAGCCCCAGCATTTT
CATSSEQVHLEQPQHF
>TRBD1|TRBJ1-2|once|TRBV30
TGTGCCTGGAGGTCTTTGCCAGGGGGGAACTATGGCTACACCTTC
CAWRSLPGGNYGYTF
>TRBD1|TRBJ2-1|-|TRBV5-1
TGCGCCAGCGGCCGTGAGACAGGGGGTCGTGGGGAGCAGTTCTTC
CASGRETGGRGEQFF
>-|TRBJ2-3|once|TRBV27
TGTGCCAGCAGTCTAACTAGCACAGATACGCAGTATTTT
CASSLTSTDTQYF
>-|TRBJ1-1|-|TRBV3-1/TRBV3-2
TGTGCCAGCAGCCAAGATTTGAGGAACACTGAAGCTTTCTTT
CASSQDLRNTEAFF
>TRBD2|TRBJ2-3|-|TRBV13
TGTGCCAGCAGCTTACAGCGGGGGGGCGTCACAGATACGCAGTATTTT
CASSLQRGGVTDTQYF
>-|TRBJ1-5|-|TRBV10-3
TGTGCCATCAGTGCCTCTTACAATCAGCCCCAGCATTTT
CAISASYNQPQHF
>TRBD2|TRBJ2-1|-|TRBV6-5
TGTGCCAGCCAGACTAGCGGGAACTACAATGAGCAGTTCTTC
CASQTSGNYNEQFF
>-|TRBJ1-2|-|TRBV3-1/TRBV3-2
TGTGCCAGCAGCCATCTACGACTTCCGGGGATAGCTAACTATGGCTACACCTTC
CASSHLRLPGIANYGYTF
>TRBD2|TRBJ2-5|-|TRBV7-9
TGTGCCAGCAGCTATGGGCGGGAGGTCGAGACCCAGTACTTC
CASSYGREVETQYF
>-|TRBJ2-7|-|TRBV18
TGTGCCAGCTCACCACACTCTACCGAGCAGTACTTC
CASSPHSTEQYF
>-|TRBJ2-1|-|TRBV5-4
TGTGCCAGCAGCTCGGGACTCCTAAGGGCAATGGAGCAGTTCTTC
CASSSGLLRAMEQFF